This TCR beta chain was recovered during a study of blood T cells in healthy people across ages. For the study at large: With template switching, about one barcoded beta molecule was captured per two T cells. Points from the study as a whole: The study found TCR beta diversity correlated strongly with naive T cell percentage.

Trimming at V came to 5 bases and at J to 0 bases, leaving 18 bases not matched to a gene. CDR1 is SQVTM and CDR2 is ANQGSEA in the germline V gene. The CDR3 totals 20 residues. A second PCR, run for about 7 to 11 cycles, used a sample-barcoded 5' primer plus a J-beta primer mix. Carrying 12 random nucleotides, a template-switch adaptor labeled each individual cDNA molecule. TCRdb called the 5' RACE reads again in MiXCR, with one record for every CDR3 protein. The sample lists about 640,000 distinct CDR3 sequences; approximately 30% were seen once. Extracted total RNA amounted to at least 5.5 micrograms for each sample. Worth noting for this clonotype: Its antigen is unknown.

This receptor was taken from an elderly woman in good health. The J gene is TRBJ2-5, the V gene TRBV29-1, with 13 nucleotides matching TRBD2. The specimen was blood. This CDR3 reads CSVLSSGRGLAGKYQETQYF. CDR3 in DNA: TGCAGCGTTCTTTCCTCAGGCAGGGGACTAGCGGGGAAGTACCAAGAGACCCAGTACTTC.